This T cell receptor beta chain stems from a study of T cell responses to AZD1222 COVID-19 vaccine (dated by TCRdb to the early 2020s). Background on the whole study: AZD1222 recipients with second doses at about 4 weeks or about 12 weeks were pooled, because spike-specific TCR depth and breadth did not differ between schedules. TCR sequencing was performed for 230 to 250 trial participants, of whom 200 to 220 were given two doses of AZD1222 and around 25 were given two doses of MenACWY control vaccine. Enrollment into the trials was organized by age into subgroups of 18-55, 56-69 and 70-plus years, and those subgroups contained approximately 150, 30 and 60 TCR-sequenced participants, respectively. General findings and caveats noted by the study authors: After two AZD1222 doses, spike-specific TCR breadth and depth were significantly higher than at day 0 and than in MenACWY recipients. Conclusions about previously exposed vaccinees are limited because only five or six AZD1222 recipients were SARS-CoV-2 seropositive at baseline. In the small 56-69-year group, the increase in depth fell short of significance, most likely because of low power. Epitopes outside the regions mutated in the B.1.351 and B.1.1.7 variants were reportedly recognized by nearly half of the unique spike-specific TCRs. CD4 TCRs associated with the vaccine covered the entire spike protein, and the dominant responses were in regions 160-218 and 743-854. Because no day 14 peak-response samples were available, repertoires were characterized only after the peak T cell response. Participants were mostly white British and included more females than males, and it was suggested by the authors that clonal diversity may have been underestimated.

The CDR3 regions of human TCRbeta chains were subjected to immunosequencing. Concerning the study's data processing: Repertoire TCRs were checked for matches against a reference library of SARS-CoV-2-specific TCRs that had been generated using the MIRA antigen-specificity platform. Breadth was defined as the fraction of unique TCRs that were SARS-CoV-2-associated, and depth was defined as the fraction of total T cells that were SARS-CoV-2-associated. Using the MIRA data, each spike-specific TCR was mapped to the spike region that the TCR reacts to and placed in a CD4 or CD8 class. Log10-transformed breadth and depth values were compared by one-way ANOVA with Sidak's multiple comparisons tests. In its TCRdb copy, this immuneACCESS table keeps in-frame sequences only and misses some clones. Where compared with another copy, unresolved V genes explain less than half of these, and the others have no known cause. V and J calls plus clone size are reproduced from that table; the DNA served to infer D and trimming. The table for this sample lists tens of thousands of clones; approximately 88% of them were counted only once. Clones ranked in the top ten supply around 6.6% of the sample.

V was cut back by 0 bases and J by 0 bases, leaving a gap of 16 bases between them. According to the germline V gene (reference sequence), CDR1 reads SGHKS and CDR2 reads YYEKEE. Inclusive of the bounding cysteine and phenylalanine, the CDR3 is 17 residues long. Just CDR3 DNA is preserved here, 51 bases in frame from base 1. The time point label on this specimen signifies: baseline before first vaccination. Samples from vaccinated people were obtained from the UK trials COV001 and COV002, which included a single-blind randomized controlled phase 2/3 trial of AZD1222 (ChAdOx1 nCoV-19) in healthy adults. For TCRbeta chain sequencing, PBMC samples from trial participants were taken at day 0 and at day 28 after the second dose. Comments on this clone: Its antigen is not yet known. The input lacks base qualities; no much larger clone sits a single base away.

The TCR sequence derives from an adult in good health. The chain joins TRBV5-5 to TRBJ2-7; a weak D assignment points to TRBD1 (7 bases agree). This sample comprised peripheral blood, obtained on day 0 of AZD1222 vaccination. The DNA sequence reads TGTGCCAGCAGCTTGGGGGGCGGGACAGCCAGCTCCTACGAGCAGTACTTC. Its translation reads: CASSLGGGTASSYEQYF.